The entry below describes one TCR beta chain. Its specificity is unknown. These data are taken from a study of CD8 T cells in ankylosing spondylitis. Study-wide results and caveats: Clones linked to disease, bearing a CD8+ phenotype, were relatively rare in peripheral blood. Earlier reports found some motif variants in synovial fluid and blood in reactive arthritis. Characteristic, it appeared, of ankylosing spondylitis blood was a TCR beta motif of eight highly homologous variants. Reportedly, matched ankylosing spondylitis synovial fluid was significantly enriched for disease-linked clones.

CDR1 is SGHDN, CDR2 FVKESK, per germline. The CDR3 is 14 amino acids. Trimming left V 0 bases short and J 12 bases short, with 15 bases between. A quantitative 5'-RACE method, one with molecular barcodes, was used to make TCR beta libraries. TCRdb analysed the 5' RACE reads with MiXCR anew, one entry per CDR3 protein. The sample holds a few hundred thousand distinct CDR3 sequences; 20% to 25% are singletons and the top ten take approximately 15%. This sequence joins TRBV14 and TRBJ2-1, with D possibly TRBD2 on 5 matching bases. Sequencing used blood, either unsorted or a sorted T cell fraction (not recorded which). This TCR came from a male donor with ankylosing spondylitis. The CDR3 nucleotides are TGTGCCAGCAGCCAAGATCTAGCACCTTCGAGGCAGTTCTTC. The encoded protein is CASSQDLAPSRQFF.